This is a list of T cell receptor beta chains from one sample in a study of T cell responses to AZD1222 COVID-19 vaccine. TCRdb's copy holds only in-frame clones and misses some; the assay was immunoSEQ multiplex PCR. This sample's table reports about 140,000 clones. The source material was peripheral blood. These receptor sequences come from an adult in good health. The CDR3 runs from the conserved cysteine through the conserved F or W. A D gene is named only where the DNA matches it firmly.

>TRBV7-2|TRBD1|TRBJ1-5
TGTGCCAGCAGCCCGACAGGGGGCTTCAATCAGCCCCAGCATTTT
CASSPTGGFNQPQHF
>TRBV30|.|TRBJ1-3
TGTGCCTGGAGACCAGGGGCTGGAAACACCATATATTTT
CAWRPGAGNTIYF
>TRBV7-8|.|TRBJ2-7
TGTGCCAGCAGCGCGCGACGAGGGGAGCAGTACTTC
CASSARRGEQYF
>TRBV29-1|.|TRBJ2-1
TGCAGCGTTGAAGAAACCCGGAGCTCCTACAATGAGCAGTTCTTC
CSVEETRSSYNEQFF
>TRBV7-2|.|TRBJ2-5
TGTGCCAGCAGCTTAAATGGCGTCGGGTTGATAGAGACCCAGTACTTC
CASSLNGVGLIETQYF
>TRBV7-2|.|TRBJ2-2
TGTGCCAGCAGCTTAGTTAGCGTTAGAACCGGGGAGCTGTTTTTT
CASSLVSVRTGELFF
>TRBV5-1|TRBD2|TRBJ2-2
TGCGCCAGCAGTTTTGGACTAGCGACCGGGGAGCTGTTTTTT
CASSFGLATGELFF
>TRBV2|TRBD2|TRBJ2-1
TGTGCCAGCAGGGCACCGGGACTAGCGGGGGGTAATGAGCAGTTCTTC
CASRAPGLAGGNEQFF
>TRBV5-1|.|TRBJ1-2
TGCGCCAGCAGCTTGGAGGGGGACCTCGGTTTGGATCCCTATGGCTACACCTTC
CASSLEGDLGLDPYGYTF
>TRBV6-9|TRBD1|TRBJ1-6
TGTGCCAGCAGTCCCGGGACAGCCTATAATTCACCCCTCCACTTT
CASSPGTAYNSPLHF
>TRBV5-1|.|TRBJ2-5
TGCGCCAGCAGCTTTGGTCCTAGCAATGCTCAAGAGACCCAGTACTTC
CASSFGPSNAQETQYF
>TRBV11-2|TRBD1|TRBJ2-3
TGTGCCAGCACCACTAGGGGGACAGGCCTTCAAGGAGATACGCAGTATTTT
CASTTRGTGLQGDTQYF
>TRBV3-1/TRBV3-2|.|TRBJ2-2
TGTGCCAGCAGCCAACCCCGGAGGGGGGTGGACACCGGGGAGCTGTTTTTT
CASSQPRRGVDTGELFF
>TRBV7-9|TRBD1|TRBJ1-4
TGTGCCAGCAGCTCACCGGACAGGGGAAGGGAAAAACTGTTTTTT
CASSSPDRGREKLFF
>TRBV6-6|.|TRBJ2-2
TGTGCCACCTCTGAGGGGGGGCCGGACACCGGGGAGCTGTTTTTT
CATSEGGPDTGELFF
>TRBV7-3|TRBD1|TRBJ1-1
TGTGCCAGCAGCTTTAAACAGGGGGGACGAGCTTTCTTT
CASSFKQGGRAFF
>TRBV6-5|.|TRBJ2-1
TGTGCCAGCAGTTACACTGCAGTTAGGGATGAGCAGTTCTTC
CASSYTAVRDEQFF
>TRBV7-9|.|TRBJ1-4
TGTGCCAGCAGCCTTCTGGGGTCAAGATTCGAAAAACTGTTTTTT
CASSLLGSRFEKLFF
>TRBV11-3|.|TRBJ1-1
TGTGCCAGCACCACAAACGGGGGGAACACTGAAGCTTTCTTT
CASTTNGGNTEAFF
>TRBV7-8|.|TRBJ2-3
TGTGCCAGCAGCTTAGCCGGGGCAGATACGCAGTATTTT
CASSLAGADTQYF
>TRBV7-9|.|TRBJ2-3
TGTGCCAGCAGCTTTGCACTGGCGGGAGATACGCAGTATTTT
CASSFALAGDTQYF
>TRBV28|TRBD1|TRBJ2-4
TGTGCCAGCAGTCCCGACAGGGGGCTAAACATTCAGTACTTC
CASSPDRGLNIQYF
>TRBV9|.|TRBJ2-2
TGTGCCAGCAGCGTAGATAGAGGAGGGTCCACCGGGGAGCTGTTTTTT
CASSVDRGGSTGELFF
>TRBV4-1|.|TRBJ1-6
TGCGCCAGCAGCCAACCCCGGGCAGGGATTAATTCACCCCTCCACTTT
CASSQPRAGINSPLHF
>TRBV10-3|.|TRBJ2-1
TGTGCCATCACCCCGGGCAGGGGCAATGAGCAGTTCTTC
CAITPGRGNEQFF
>TRBV30|.|TRBJ1-6
TGTGCCTGGAGTGTGGGGGAATATAATTCACCCCTCCACTTT
CAWSVGEYNSPLHF
>TRBV7-2|.|TRBJ1-1
TGTGCCAGCAGCTTAAATCCTGGGGGGGAAGCTTTCTTT
CASSLNPGGEAFF
>TRBV5-4|TRBD1|TRBJ2-3
TGTGCCAGCAGCTTTTATACGGGACAGGGTCGAGATACGCAGTATTTT
CASSFYTGQGRDTQYF
>TRBV10-2|.|TRBJ2-7
TGCGCCAGCCGGGACCCCCTGGGCGAGCAGTACTTC
CASRDPLGEQYF
>TRBV27|.|TRBJ1-4
TGTGCCAGCAGACCATTTACAGGGACCCTGTTTTTT
CASRPFTGTLFF
>TRBV6-5|.|TRBJ1-2
TGTGCCAGCAGAGCCGACCCGACGGCGTATGGCTACACCTTC
CASRADPTAYGYTF
>TRBV3-1/TRBV3-2|TRBD1|TRBJ1-4
TGTGCCAGCAGCCAAGATTCAGGGGGAGGGGAAAAACTGTTTTTT
CASSQDSGGGEKLFF
>TRBV6-5|.|TRBJ1-4
TGTGCCAGCAGTCGAGCCCAGGCTAATGAAAAACTGTTTTTT
CASSRAQANEKLFF
>TRBV7-9|TRBD1|TRBJ1-6
TGTGCCAGCAGCTCGGACAGGGACAATTCACCCCTCCACTTT
CASSSDRDNSPLHF
>TRBV6-1|.|TRBJ1-6
TGTGCCAGCAGTGAAGCGCTTCTGGGGTCACCCCTCCACTTT
CASSEALLGSPLHF
>TRBV20-1|TRBD1|TRBJ2-1
TGCAGTGCTAGAGATCGGGACAGAAAGTTCTTC
CSARDRDRKFF
>TRBV18|TRBD2|TRBJ2-1
TGTGCCAGCTCACCGACTAGCGGGGGGGCAAATGAGCAGTTCTTC
CASSPTSGGANEQFF
>TRBV4-1|.|TRBJ1-2
TGCGCCAGCAGCCAAGATTTTGGGTATCTCTATGGCTACACCTTC
CASSQDFGYLYGYTF